This entry features one T cell receptor beta chain sequence. This sample stems from a study of shared clonotypes between healthy human individuals. Sequencing used immunoSEQ multiplex PCR; TCRdb keeps in-frame clones, though not all of them. Of some 2.1 million clones in the sample, roughly 95% were seen once. Per the germline V gene, CDR1 is SEHNR and CDR2 is FQNEAQ (reference sequence). V lost 3 bases, J lost 6 bases, and 8 bases stayed unmatched. The length of the CDR3 is 15 residues. The sequence came from a man younger than 35 in good health. The specimen was naive CD4+ T cells sorted from blood. Subset indicated: CD45RA+ positively selected. The chain has TRBV7-9 and TRBJ2-1, with 7 bases fitting TRBD2. For the CDR3, the DNA is TGTGCCAGCAGCTTTGGGAGGGGTCCCACCAATGAGCAGTTCTTC. Residues: CASSFGRGPTNEQFF. The complete variable domain, with remaining parts taken from reference TRBV7-9 and TRBJ2-1, reads DTGVSQNPRHKITKRGQNVTFRCDPISEHNRLYWYRQTLGQGPEFLTYFQNEAQLEKSRLLSDRFSAERPKGSFSTLEIQRTEQGDSAMYLCASSFGRGPTNEQFFGPGTRLTVL.